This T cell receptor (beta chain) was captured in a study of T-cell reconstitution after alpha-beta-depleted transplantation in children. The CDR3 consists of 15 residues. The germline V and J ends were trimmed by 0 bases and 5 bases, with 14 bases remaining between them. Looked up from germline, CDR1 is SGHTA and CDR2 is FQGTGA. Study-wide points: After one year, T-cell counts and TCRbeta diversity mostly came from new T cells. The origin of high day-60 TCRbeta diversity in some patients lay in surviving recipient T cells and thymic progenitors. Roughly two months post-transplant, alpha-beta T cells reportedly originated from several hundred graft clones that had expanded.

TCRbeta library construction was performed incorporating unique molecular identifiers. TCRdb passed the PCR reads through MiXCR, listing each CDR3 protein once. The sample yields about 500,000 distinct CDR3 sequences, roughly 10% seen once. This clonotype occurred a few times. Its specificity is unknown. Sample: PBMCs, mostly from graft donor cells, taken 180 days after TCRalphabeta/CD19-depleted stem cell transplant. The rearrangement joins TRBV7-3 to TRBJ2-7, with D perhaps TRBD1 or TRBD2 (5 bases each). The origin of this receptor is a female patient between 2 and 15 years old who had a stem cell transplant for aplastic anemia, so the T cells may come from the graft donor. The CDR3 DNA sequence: TGTGCCAGCAGCTTAACGGGACCGCTCGGGCACGAGCAGTACTTC. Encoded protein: CASSLTGPLGHEQYF.